These T cell receptor beta chains were read from a single sample in a study of T cells in narcolepsy. Only in-frame clones appear in the TCRdb table, and some are missing; sequencing was by immunoSEQ multiplex PCR. The table includes some 30,000 clones, approximately 89% detected once. The sequenced material came from memory (CD45RA-) CD4+ T cells from blood. The receptors stem from a human donor in good health. Each CDR3 is given with its conserved first and last residue. The D gene is left open where the match is weak. Size is omitted from some rows. Given values are once, few, many or a class for expanded clones.

TRBV6-4	NA	TRBD1	TRBJ1-5	TGTGCCAGCAGCCCCGGACAGGGTGGCAATCAGCCCCAGCATTTT	CASSPGQGGNQPQHF
TRBV5-6	few	TRBD1	TRBJ2-3	TGTGCCAGCAGCTTCCGGACAGGGAGGACAGATACGCAGTATTTT	CASSFRTGRTDTQYF
TRBV13	NA	NA	TRBJ2-7	TGTGCCAGCAGCCCAAAGAGCTGGCGAGGGGGTGAGCAGTACTTC	CASSPKSWRGGEQYF
TRBV6-5	NA	NA	TRBJ2-1	TGTGCCAGTCTAGGGAGGTTGAGCTCCTACAATGAGCAGTTCTTC	CASLGRLSSYNEQFF
TRBV27	NA	TRBD1	TRBJ1-5	TGTGCCAGCAGTTATCGACAGGGAGGACAGCCCCAGCATTTT	CASSYRQGGQPQHF
TRBV9	NA	NA	TRBJ2-6	TGTGCCAGCAACTTCAGGGGTCTAGGAGCTGGGGCCAACGTCCTGACTTTC	CASNFRGLGAGANVLTF
TRBV7-2	NA	NA	TRBJ1-1	TGTGCCAGCAGCTTTAGGGGGAACACTGAAGCTTTCTTT	CASSFRGNTEAFF
TRBV6-1	NA	NA	TRBJ1-2	TGTGCCAGCAGTGAACGGGGGGCGACCTCCTATGGCTACACCTTC	CASSERGATSYGYTF
TRBV5-1	NA	NA	TRBJ1-5	TGCGCCAGCAGGACGTCAGGGAACCTAGACCCGACCCAGCATTTT	CASRTSGNLDPTQHF
TRBV5-1	once	NA	TRBJ2-3	TGCGCCAGCAGCTTCAGAGGTACAGATACGCAGTATTTT	CASSFRGTDTQYF